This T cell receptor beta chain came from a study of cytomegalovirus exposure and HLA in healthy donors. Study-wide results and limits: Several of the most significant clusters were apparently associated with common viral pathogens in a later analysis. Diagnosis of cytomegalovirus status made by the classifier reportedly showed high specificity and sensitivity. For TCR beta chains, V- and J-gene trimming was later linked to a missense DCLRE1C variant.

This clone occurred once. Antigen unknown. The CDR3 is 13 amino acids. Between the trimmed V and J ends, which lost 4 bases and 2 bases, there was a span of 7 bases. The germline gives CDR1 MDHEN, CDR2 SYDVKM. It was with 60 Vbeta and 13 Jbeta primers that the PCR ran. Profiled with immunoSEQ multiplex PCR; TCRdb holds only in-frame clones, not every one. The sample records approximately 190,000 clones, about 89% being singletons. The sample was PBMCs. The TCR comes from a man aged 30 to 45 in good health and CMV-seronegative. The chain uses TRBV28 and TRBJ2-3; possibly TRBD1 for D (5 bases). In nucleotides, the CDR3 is TGTGCCAGCAGTTCAGGGAACACAGATACGCAGTATTTT. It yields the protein CASSSGNTDTQYF.